This T cell receptor beta chain was captured in a study of blood T cell repertoires in COVID-19. About the research overall: Sources were T cells, B-cell-depleted T cells, or PBMCs; the material itself was cDNA or gDNA.

Germline V gene data show CDR1 as MNHEY and CDR2 as SVGAGI. CDR3 length equals 13 residues. V lost 6 bases, J lost 6 bases, and 12 bases lay in between. TCRdb's copy holds only in-frame clones and misses some; the assay was immunoSEQ multiplex PCR. This table has around 240,000 clones, about 90% appearing once. This clone showed up just a few times. V and J are TRBV6-5 and TRBJ2-1; a weak D match, TRBD1 (6 bases). This TCR was recovered from a woman in her 30s who had recovered from COVID-19. The sequencing sample was made of peripheral blood. The CDR3 DNA reads as TGTGCCAGCAGGGACAGACGGGCCAATGAGCAGTTCTTC. It translates to CASRDRRANEQFF.